These 13 T cell receptor beta chains came from one sample sequenced in a study of cytomegalovirus exposure and HLA in healthy donors. It was with 60 Vbeta and 13 Jbeta primers that the PCR ran. Method: immunoSEQ multiplex PCR; TCRdb's copy keeps in-frame clones and lacks some. The table lists just over 80,000 clones, 60% to 85% of them singletons. The specimen was PBMCs. The receptors originated from a man aged 18-30 years in good health and CMV-seropositive.

V usage is TRBV29-1 and J usage is TRBJ1-4; D might be TRBD1 (5 bases). The CDR3 has 13 amino acids. V dropped 4 bases and J dropped 5 bases, with 11 bases sitting between them. The germline V gene has CDR1 SQVTM and CDR2 ANQGSEA. The CDR3 is CSVGGGVNEKLFF. CDR3 in DNA: TGCAGCGTTGGGGGCGGAGTGAATGAAAAACTGTTTTTT. Combining the CDR3 with reference TRBV29-1 and TRBJ1-4 gives the whole variable domain SAVISQKPSRDICQRGTSLTIQCQVDSQVTMMFWYRQQPGQSLTLIATANQGSEATYESGFVIDKFPISRPNLTFSTLTVSNMSPEDSSIYLCSVGGGVNEKLFFGSGTQLSVL.

The rearrangement links TRBV15 to TRBJ2-2, with D uncertain. There are 14 residues in the CDR3. V lost 8 bases and J lost 5, with 15 bases in between. Germline lookup yields CDR1 LNHNV and CDR2 YYDKDF (reference sequence). CDR3: CATATEVATGELFF. For the CDR3, the DNA is TGTGCCACCGCGACGGAAGTAGCAACCGGGGAGCTGTTTTTT.

CDR3 nucleotide sequence: TGTGCCAGCCGTAGACTAGCGGGAGGAAGCTCTGGGGCCAACGTCCTGACTTTC. Protein sequence: CASRRLAGGSSGANVLTF. This chain links TRBV28 with TRBJ2-6; 13 bases align to TRBD2. There are 18 residues in the CDR3. Per germline, CDR1 MDHEN and CDR2 SYDVKM. J lost 0 bases, V lost 8 bases, and 7 bases had no gene match.

The chain carries TRBV18 and TRBJ2-7; 7 nucleotides agree with TRBD1. The V and J ends lost 1 base and 2 bases, in that order; junction bases with no gene match: 5. CDR3 size: 15 residues. Germline values: CDR1 KGHSH, CDR2 LQKENI. In nucleotides, the CDR3 is TGTGCCAGCTCACCACAGGGGGCCACCACCTACGAGCAGTACTTC. Amino acids: CASSPQGATTYEQYF.

This clone has only a few counts. This CDR3 reads CASSEARVNTEAFF. In DNA, the CDR3 is TGTGCCAGCAGTGAAGCGCGGGTGAACACTGAAGCTTTCTTT. The rearrangement links TRBV6-1 to TRBJ1-1; D is uncertain. Looked up from germline, CDR1 is MNHNS and CDR2 is SASEGT. This CDR3 is 14 amino acids long. The ends were cut back, 0 bases at V and 0 bases at J, with 5 bases in the middle.

This clone was recorded only once. The V call is TRBV28, the J call TRBJ2-3, with D unclear. Germline loops: CDR1 MDHEN, CDR2 SYDVKM. There are 13 residues in the CDR3. V lost 6 bases and J lost 1, with 8 bases in between. The CDR3 region has the DNA TGTGCCAGCAGCCCGCGGCGCACAGATACGCAGTATTTT. Translated: CASSPRRTDTQYF. The full variable domain, completed using reference TRBV28 and TRBJ2-3, is DVKVTQSSRYLVKRTGEKVFLECVQDMDHENMFWYRQDPGLGLRLIYFSYDVKMKEKGDIPEGYSVSREKKERFSLILESASTNQTSMYLCASSPRRTDTQYFGPGTRLTVL.

The chain carries TRBV7-6 and TRBJ2-7; D unclear. The CDR3 is 13 amino acids. From germline, CDR1 is SGHVS and CDR2 FNYEAQ. V was trimmed by 1 base and J by 7 bases, leaving 11 bases between them. CDR3 residues: CASSLGAAREQYF. In DNA form, the CDR3 reads TGTGCCAGCAGCTTAGGGGCAGCCAGGGAGCAGTACTTC. The full variable domain, completed using reference TRBV7-6 and TRBJ2-7, is GAGVSQSPRYKVTKRGQDVALRCDPISGHVSLYWYRQALGQGPEFLTYFNYEAQQDKSGLPNDRFSAERPEGSISTLTIQRTEQRDSAMYRCASSLGAAREQYFGPGTRLTVT.

This clone was observed a handful of times. V usage is TRBV10-3 and J usage is TRBJ1-4, with D maybe TRBD1 (5 bases). This CDR3 has 14 residues. CDR1 ENHRY and CDR2 SYGVKD come from the germline V gene. Trimming pared 6 bases from V and 6 bases from J, leaving 14 bases between. CDR3 DNA sequence: TGTGCCATCAGCAGGGAGGGAGGAGATGAAAAACTGTTTTTT. Amino acids: CAISREGGDEKLFF.

The chain uses TRBV27 and TRBJ1-5; D may be TRBD1 (5 bases). Germline V CDR1 and CDR2: MNHEY, SMNVEV (reference sequence). V shed 2 bases and J shed 9 bases, with 14 bases lying between them. The CDR3 consists of 14 residues. This CDR3 is CASSLLAGPWPQHF. The CDR3, as DNA: TGTGCCAGCAGTTTACTCGCAGGGCCCTGGCCCCAGCATTTT.

The chain links TRBV4-2 to TRBJ2-7; 8 bases match TRBD2. This CDR3 contains 15 residues. Germline assignment: CDR1 LGHNA and CDR2 YNFKEQ. Losses at the gene ends were 3 bases for V and 1 base for J; bases not matched to a gene: 5. The CDR3 spells CASSQERERSYEQYF. The CDR3 coding sequence is TGTGCCAGCAGCCAGGAGCGGGAGAGGTCCTACGAGCAGTACTTC.

V and J are TRBV13 and TRBJ2-5; TRBD1 matches 7 bases. Germline V gives CDR1 PRHDT, CDR2 FYEKMQ (reference sequence). The CDR3 totals 13 residues. V gave up 7 bases and J gave up 3 bases; unmatched junction bases: 5. CDR3 sequence: CASTKGAEETQYF. The CDR3 region has the DNA TGTGCCAGCACCAAGGGGGCTGAAGAGACCCAGTACTTC.

This clone has just a few counts. The chain is built from TRBV5-1 and TRBJ2-3, with 8 bases identical to TRBD2. The V gene end was trimmed by 0 bases and the J gene end by 6 bases; junction bases not matched to a gene: 3. CDR1 SGHRS and CDR2 YFSETQ come from the germline V gene. The CDR3 has 14 residues. Here the CDR3 DNA reads TGCGCCAGCAGCTTGGACCCTAGCGGGGATACGCAGTATTTT. Residues: CASSLDPSGDTQYF.

This clone has just a few counts. The chain has TRBV7-6 and TRBJ1-1, with no clear D. In germline, CDR1 is SGHVS, CDR2 FNYEAQ. The CDR3 is 14 amino acids. Trimming stripped 5 bases from V and 3 bases from J, with 13 bases between. CDR3 region: CASSPRLGDTEAFF. CDR3 coding DNA: TGTGCCAGCAGCCCCCGGCTCGGGGACACTGAAGCTTTCTTT.